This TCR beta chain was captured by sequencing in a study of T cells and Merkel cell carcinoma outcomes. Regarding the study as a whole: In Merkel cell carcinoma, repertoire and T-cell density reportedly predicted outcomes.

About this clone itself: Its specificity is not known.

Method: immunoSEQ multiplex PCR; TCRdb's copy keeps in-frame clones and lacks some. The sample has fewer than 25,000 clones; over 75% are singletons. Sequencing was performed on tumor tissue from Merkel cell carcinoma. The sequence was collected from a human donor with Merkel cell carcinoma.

The CDR3, as DNA: TGTGCCAGCAGTTTATGGTATAAGAAGAACTATGGCTACACCTTC. Translating it yields CASSLWYKKNYGYTF. V usage is TRBV28 and J usage is TRBJ1-2; D is undetermined. Looked up from germline, CDR1 is MDHEN and CDR2 is SYDVKM. CDR3 length equals 15 residues. The V end lost 0 bases, the J end lost 2 bases, and 10 bases lay between the germline ends.